The clone carrying this T cell receptor (beta chain) was seen many times. Its cognate antigen is unknown. The data are from a study of T cells in Graves' hyperthyroidism and ophthalmopathy. General study points: Peripheral blood also featured most of the thyroid clonotypes expanded above 0.001. The model's output predicted ophthalmopathy at a median of around 6.9 months prior to onset.

A Clinical Activity Score of at least 3, a NOSPECS grade of at least 4 and a duration under 3 months were recorded in the ophthalmopathy patients. Diagnosis rested on symptoms, serum thyroxine and TRAb, thyroid ultrasound, and orbital computed tomography. The CDR3 regions of TCR beta were amplified from RNA transcripts. The HTBI primer set was used in a first-round RT-PCR of the TCR CDR3. TCRdb passed the multiplex PCR reads through MiXCR, listing each CDR3 protein once. In the table there are hundreds of thousands of distinct CDR3 sequences, approximately 14% of which are singletons. Source material: blood. The receptor was isolated from a woman between 50 and 59 years old with Graves' ophthalmopathy.

This CDR3 reads CASSPRGFRGGEQYF. CDR3 DNA: TGTGCCAGCTCACCCAGAGGCTTTAGAGGTGGCGAGCAGTACTTC. The genes are TRBV18 and TRBJ2-7; no reliable D call. This CDR3 spans 15 amino acids. CDR1 KGHSH and CDR2 LQKENI come from the germline V gene. V was pared by 3 bases and J by 6 bases, with 18 bases between.